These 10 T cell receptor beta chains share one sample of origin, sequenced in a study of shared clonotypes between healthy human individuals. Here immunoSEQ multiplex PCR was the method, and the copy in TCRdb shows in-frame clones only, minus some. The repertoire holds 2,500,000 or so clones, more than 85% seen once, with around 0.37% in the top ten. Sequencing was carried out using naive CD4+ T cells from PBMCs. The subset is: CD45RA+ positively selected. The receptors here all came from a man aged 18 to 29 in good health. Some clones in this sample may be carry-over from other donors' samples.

CDR3 in DNA: TGCAGCGTTGAAGCGACAGGGAGCACAGATACGCAGTATTTT. Protein sequence: CSVEATGSTDTQYF. The chain couples TRBV29-1 to TRBJ2-3, with 7 positions matching TRBD1. The CDR3 length is 14 residues. From germline, CDR1 is SQVTM and CDR2 ANQGSEA. Trimming took 1 base from V and 0 from J; bases not matched to a gene: 1.

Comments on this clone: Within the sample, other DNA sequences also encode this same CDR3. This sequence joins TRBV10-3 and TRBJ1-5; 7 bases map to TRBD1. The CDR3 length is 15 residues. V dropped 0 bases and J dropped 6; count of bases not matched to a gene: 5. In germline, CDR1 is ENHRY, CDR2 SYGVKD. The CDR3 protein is CAISESRGGGQPQHF. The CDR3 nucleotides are TGTGCCATCAGTGAGTCTCGAGGGGGCGGTCAGCCCCAGCATTTT.

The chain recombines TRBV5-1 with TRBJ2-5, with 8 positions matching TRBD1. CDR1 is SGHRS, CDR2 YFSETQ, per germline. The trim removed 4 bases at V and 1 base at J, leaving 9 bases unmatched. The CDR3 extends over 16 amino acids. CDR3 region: CASSLLVQGAQETQYF. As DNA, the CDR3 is TGCGCCAGCAGCCTACTCGTGCAGGGGGCCCAAGAGACCCAGTACTTC.

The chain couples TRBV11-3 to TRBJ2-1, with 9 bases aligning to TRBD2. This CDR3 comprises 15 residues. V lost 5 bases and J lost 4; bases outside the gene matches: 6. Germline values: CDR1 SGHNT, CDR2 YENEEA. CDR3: CASSKSSGSYNEQFF. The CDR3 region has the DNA TGTGCCAGCAGCAAGAGTAGCGGGAGTTACAATGAGCAGTTCTTC.

The CDR3 is CSVGTLYGNEQFF. DNA of the CDR3: TGCAGCGTCGGCACCCTCTATGGCAATGAGCAGTTCTTC. The chain uses TRBV29-1 and TRBJ2-1; D gene uncertain. Germline CDR1 and CDR2: SQVTM and ANQGSEA. Trimming left V 6 bases short and J 6 bases short, with 15 bases between. This CDR3 comprises 13 residues.

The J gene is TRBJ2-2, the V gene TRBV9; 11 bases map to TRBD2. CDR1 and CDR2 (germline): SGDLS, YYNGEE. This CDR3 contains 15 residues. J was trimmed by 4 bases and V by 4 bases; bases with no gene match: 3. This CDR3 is CASSLAGGTTGELFF. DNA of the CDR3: TGTGCCAGCAGCCTAGCGGGAGGAACCACCGGGGAGCTGTTTTTT.

CDR3 DNA: TGTGCCAGCAGCTCAAGGGGGGACGGCTACTCCTACGAGCAGTACTTC. The encoded protein is CASSSRGDGYSYEQYF. This chain uses TRBV5-5 with TRBJ2-7, with D possibly called TRBD1 or TRBD2 (6 bases each). Germline CDR1 SGHKS, CDR2 YYEKEE (reference sequence). The CDR3 is 16 residues long. Between the trimmed V and J ends, which lost 3 bases and 0 bases, there was a span of 16 bases.

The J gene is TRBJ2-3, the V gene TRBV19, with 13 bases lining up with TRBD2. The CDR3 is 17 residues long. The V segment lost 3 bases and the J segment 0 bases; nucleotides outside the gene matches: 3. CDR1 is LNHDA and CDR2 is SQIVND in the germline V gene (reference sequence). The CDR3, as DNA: TGTGCCAGTAGTATTGGGACTAGCGGGATTAGCACAGATACGCAGTATTTT. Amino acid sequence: CASSIGTSGISTDTQYF.

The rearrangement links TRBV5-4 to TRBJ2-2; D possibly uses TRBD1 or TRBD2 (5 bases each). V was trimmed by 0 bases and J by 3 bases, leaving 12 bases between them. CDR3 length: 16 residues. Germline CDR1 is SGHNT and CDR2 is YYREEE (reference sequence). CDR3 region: CASSLGWGIDTGELFF. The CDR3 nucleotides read TGTGCCAGCAGCTTGGGTTGGGGGATCGACACCGGGGAGCTGTTTTTT. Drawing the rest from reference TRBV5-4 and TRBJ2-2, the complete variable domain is ETGVTQSPTHLIKTRGQQVTLRCSSQSGHNTVSWYQQALGQGPQFIFQYYREEENGRGNFPPRFSGLQFPNYSSELNVNALELDDSALYLCASSLGWGIDTGELFFGEGSRLTVL.

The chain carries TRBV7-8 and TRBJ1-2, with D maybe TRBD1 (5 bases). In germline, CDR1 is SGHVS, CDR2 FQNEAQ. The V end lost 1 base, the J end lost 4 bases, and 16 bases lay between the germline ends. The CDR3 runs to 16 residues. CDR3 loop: CASSLGSEGISYGYTF. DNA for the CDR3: TGTGCCAGCAGCTTAGGGTCAGAGGGGATTAGCTATGGCTACACCTTC. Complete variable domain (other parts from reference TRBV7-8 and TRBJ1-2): GAGVSQSPRYKVAKRGQDVALRCDPISGHVSLFWYQQALGQGPEFLTYFQNEAQLDKSGLPSDRFFAERPEGSVSTLKIQRTQQEDSAVYLCASSLGSEGISYGYTFGSGTRLTVV.